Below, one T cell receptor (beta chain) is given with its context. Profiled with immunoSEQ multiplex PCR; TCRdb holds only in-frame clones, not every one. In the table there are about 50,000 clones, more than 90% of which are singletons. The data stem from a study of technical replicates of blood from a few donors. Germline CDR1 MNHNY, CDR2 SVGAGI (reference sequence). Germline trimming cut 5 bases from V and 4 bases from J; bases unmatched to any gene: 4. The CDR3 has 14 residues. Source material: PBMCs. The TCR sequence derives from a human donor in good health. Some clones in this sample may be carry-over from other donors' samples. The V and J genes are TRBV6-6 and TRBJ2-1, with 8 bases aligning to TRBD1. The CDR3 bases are TGTGCCAGCAGTGGGACAGGTGAATACAATGAGCAGTTCTTC. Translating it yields CASSGTGEYNEQFF.